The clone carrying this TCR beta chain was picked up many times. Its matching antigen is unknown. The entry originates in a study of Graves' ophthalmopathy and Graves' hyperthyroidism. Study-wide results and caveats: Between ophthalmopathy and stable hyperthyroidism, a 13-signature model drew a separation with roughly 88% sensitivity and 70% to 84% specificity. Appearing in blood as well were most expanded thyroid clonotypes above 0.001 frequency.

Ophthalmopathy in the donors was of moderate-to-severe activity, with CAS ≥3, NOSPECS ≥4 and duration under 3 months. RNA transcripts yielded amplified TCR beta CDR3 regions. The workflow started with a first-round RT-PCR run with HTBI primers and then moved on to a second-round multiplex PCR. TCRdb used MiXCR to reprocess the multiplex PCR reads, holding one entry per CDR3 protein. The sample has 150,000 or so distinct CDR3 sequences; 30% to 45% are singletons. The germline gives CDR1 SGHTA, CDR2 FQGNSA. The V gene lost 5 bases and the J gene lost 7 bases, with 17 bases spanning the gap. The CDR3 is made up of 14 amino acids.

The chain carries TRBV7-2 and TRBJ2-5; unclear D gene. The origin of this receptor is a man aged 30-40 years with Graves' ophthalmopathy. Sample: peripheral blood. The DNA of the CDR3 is TGTGCCAGCAGCCTCACGCGGTCCTCTGGGACCCAGTACTTC. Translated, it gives CASSLTRSSGTQYF.